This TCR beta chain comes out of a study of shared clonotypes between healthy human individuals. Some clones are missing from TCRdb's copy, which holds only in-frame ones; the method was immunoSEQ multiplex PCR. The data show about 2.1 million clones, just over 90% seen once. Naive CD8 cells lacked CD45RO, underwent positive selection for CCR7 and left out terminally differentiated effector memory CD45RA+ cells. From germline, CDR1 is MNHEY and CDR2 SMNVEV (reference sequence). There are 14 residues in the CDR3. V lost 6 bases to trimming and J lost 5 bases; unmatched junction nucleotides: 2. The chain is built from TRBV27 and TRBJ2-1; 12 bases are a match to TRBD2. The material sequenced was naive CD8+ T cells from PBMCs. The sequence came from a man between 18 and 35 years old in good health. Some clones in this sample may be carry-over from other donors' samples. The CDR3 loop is CASSGLAGNNEQFF. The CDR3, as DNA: TGTGCCAGCAGCGGACTAGCGGGAAACAATGAGCAGTTCTTC.